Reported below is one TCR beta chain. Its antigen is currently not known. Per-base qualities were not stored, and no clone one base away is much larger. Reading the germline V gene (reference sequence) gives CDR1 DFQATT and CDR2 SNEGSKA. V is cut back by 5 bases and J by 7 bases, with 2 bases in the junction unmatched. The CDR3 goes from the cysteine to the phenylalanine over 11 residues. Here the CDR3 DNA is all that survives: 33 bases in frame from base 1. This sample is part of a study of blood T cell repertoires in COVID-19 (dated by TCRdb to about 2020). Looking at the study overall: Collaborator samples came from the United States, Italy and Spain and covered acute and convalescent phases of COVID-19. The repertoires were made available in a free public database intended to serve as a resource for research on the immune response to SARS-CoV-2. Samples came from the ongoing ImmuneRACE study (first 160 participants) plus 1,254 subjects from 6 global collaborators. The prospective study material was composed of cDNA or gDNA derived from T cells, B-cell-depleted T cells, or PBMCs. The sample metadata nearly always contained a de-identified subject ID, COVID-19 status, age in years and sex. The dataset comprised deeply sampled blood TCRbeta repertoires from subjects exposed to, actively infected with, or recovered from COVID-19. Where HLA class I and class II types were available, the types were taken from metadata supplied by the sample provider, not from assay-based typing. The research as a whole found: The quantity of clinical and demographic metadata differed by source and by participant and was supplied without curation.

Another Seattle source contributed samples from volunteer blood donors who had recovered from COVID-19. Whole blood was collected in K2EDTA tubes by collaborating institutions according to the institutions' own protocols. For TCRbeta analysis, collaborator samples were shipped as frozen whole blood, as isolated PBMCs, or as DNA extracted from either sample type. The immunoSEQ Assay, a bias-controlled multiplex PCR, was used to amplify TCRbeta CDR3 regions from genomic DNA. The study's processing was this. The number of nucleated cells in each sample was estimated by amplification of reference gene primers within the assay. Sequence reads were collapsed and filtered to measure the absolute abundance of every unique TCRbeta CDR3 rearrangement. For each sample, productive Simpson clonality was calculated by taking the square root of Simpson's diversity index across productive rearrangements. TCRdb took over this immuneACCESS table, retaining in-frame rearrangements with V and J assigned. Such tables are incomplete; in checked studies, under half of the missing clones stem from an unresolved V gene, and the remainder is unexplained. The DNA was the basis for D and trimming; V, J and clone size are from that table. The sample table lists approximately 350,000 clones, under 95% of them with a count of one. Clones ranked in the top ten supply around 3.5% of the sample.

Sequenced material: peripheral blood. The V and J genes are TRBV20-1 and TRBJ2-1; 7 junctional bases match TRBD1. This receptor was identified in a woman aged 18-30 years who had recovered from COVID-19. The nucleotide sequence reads TGCAGTGCTTTGACAGGGAATGAGCAGTTCTTC. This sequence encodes CSALTGNEQFF.